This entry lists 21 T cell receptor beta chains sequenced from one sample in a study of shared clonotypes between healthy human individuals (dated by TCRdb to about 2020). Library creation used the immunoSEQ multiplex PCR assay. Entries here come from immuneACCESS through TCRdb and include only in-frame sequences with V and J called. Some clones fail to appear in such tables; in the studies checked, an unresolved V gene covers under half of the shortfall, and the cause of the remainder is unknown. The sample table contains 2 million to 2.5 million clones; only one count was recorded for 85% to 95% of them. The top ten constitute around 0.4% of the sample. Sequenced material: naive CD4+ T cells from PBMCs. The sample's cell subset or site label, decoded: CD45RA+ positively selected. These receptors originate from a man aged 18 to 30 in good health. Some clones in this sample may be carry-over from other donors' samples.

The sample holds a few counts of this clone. CDR3 bases: TGTGCCAGCAGACCCGATAACACCGGGGAGCTGTTTTTT. Its protein product is CASRPDNTGELFF. The V call is TRBV6-5, the J call TRBJ2-2; no clear D gene. CDR3 size: 13 residues. With 6 bases removed from V and 2 bases from J, the gap between germline ends came to 7 bases. Germline CDR1 MNHEY, CDR2 SVGAGI.

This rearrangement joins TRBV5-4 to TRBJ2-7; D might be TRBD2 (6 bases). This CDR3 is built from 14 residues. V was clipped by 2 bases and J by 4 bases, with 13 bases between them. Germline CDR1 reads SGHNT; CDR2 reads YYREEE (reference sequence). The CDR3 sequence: CASSFTTSSYEQYF. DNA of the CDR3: TGTGCCAGCAGCTTTACGACTAGTAGTTACGAGCAGTACTTC.

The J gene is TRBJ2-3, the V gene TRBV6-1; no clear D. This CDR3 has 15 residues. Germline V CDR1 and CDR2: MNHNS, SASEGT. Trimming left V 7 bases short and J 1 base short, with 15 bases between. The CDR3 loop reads CASTLTWWGTDTQYF. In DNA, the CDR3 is TGTGCCAGCACCTTGACCTGGTGGGGCACAGATACGCAGTATTTT.

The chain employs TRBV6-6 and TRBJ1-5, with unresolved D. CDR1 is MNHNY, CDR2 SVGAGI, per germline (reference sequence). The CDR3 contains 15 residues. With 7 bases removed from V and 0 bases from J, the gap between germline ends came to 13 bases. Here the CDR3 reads CASTLPSTSNQPQHF. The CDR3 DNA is TGTGCCAGCACTCTACCTAGTACTAGCAATCAGCCCCAGCATTTT.

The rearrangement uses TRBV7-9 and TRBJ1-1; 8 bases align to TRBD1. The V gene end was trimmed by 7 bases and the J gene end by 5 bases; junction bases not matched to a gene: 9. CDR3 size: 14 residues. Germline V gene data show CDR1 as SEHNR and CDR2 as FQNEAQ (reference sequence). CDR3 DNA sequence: TGTGCCAGCACAACAGGGGGTATAGGGACTGAAGCTTTCTTT. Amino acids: CASTTGGIGTEAFF.

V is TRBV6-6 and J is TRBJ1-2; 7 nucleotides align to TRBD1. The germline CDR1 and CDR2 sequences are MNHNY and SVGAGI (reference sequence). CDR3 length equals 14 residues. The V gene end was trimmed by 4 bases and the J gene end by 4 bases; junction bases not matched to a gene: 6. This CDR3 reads CASSSRQGPYGYTF. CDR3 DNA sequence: TGTGCCAGCAGTTCCCGACAGGGTCCCTATGGCTACACCTTC.

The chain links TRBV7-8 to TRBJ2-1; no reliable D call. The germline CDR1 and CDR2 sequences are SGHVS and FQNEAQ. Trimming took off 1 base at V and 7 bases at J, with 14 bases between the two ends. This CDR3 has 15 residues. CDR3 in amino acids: CASSLVAVTANEQFF. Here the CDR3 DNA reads TGTGCCAGCAGCTTAGTGGCGGTAACGGCGAATGAGCAGTTCTTC.

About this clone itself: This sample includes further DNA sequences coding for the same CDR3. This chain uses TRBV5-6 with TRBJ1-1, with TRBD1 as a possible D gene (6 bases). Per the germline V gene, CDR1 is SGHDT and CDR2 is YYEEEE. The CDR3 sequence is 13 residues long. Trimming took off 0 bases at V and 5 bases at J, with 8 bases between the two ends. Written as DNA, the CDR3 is TGTGCCAGCAGCTTGGGAGGGGGAACTGAAGCTTTCTTT. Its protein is CASSLGGGTEAFF.

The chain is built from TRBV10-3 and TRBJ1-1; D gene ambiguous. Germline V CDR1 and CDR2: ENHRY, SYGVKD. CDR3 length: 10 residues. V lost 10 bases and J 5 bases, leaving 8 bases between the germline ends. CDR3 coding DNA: TGTGCCACGAGCGGGACTGAAGCTTTCTTT. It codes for CATSGTEAFF.

DNA for the CDR3: TGTGCCAGCAGTTACCGAGAGGGCTTACCATACAATGAGCAGTTCTTC. Protein product: CASSYREGLPYNEQFF. V and J are TRBV6-5 and TRBJ2-1; D may be TRBD2 (5 bases). Looked up from germline, CDR1 is MNHEY and CDR2 is SVGAGI. The CDR3 loop spans 16 amino acids. V was cut by 2 bases and J by 4 bases, with 15 bases left in between.

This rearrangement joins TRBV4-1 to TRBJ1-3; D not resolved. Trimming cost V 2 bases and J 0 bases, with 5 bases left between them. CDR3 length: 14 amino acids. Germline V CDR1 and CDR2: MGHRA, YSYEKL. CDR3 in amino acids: CASSQPTSGNTIYF. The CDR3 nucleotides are TGCGCCAGCAGCCAACCTACCTCTGGAAACACCATATATTTT.

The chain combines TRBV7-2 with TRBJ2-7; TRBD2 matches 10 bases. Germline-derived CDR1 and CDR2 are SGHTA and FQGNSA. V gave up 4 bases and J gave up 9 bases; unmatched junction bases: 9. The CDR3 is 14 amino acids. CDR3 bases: TGTGCCAGCAGCTCCGGCCTAGCGGGAGTCGGGCAGTACTTC. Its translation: CASSSGLAGVGQYF.

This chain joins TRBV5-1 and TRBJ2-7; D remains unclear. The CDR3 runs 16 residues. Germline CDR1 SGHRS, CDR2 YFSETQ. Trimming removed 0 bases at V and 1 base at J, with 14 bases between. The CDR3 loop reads CASSLGDVALSYEQYF. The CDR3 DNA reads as TGCGCCAGCAGCTTGGGGGATGTAGCCCTATCCTACGAGCAGTACTTC.

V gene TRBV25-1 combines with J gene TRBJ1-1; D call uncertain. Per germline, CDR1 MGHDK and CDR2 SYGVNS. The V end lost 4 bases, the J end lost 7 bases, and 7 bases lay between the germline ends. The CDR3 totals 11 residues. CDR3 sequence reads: CASSGQSEAFF. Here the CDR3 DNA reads TGTGCCAGCAGTGGGCAGAGTGAAGCTTTCTTT.

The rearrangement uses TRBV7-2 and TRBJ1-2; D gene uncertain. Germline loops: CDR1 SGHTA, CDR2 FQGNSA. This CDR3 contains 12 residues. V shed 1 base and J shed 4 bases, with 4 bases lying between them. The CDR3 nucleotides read TGTGCCAGCAGCTTAGACCCCTATGGCTACACCTTC. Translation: CASSLDPYGYTF.

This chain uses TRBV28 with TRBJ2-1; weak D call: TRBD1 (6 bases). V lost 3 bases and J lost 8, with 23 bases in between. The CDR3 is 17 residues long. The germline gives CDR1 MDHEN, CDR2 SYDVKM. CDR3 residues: CASSLFLRTVHSDEQFF. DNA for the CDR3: TGTGCCAGCAGTTTGTTTTTACGGACAGTCCACTCCGATGAGCAGTTCTTC.

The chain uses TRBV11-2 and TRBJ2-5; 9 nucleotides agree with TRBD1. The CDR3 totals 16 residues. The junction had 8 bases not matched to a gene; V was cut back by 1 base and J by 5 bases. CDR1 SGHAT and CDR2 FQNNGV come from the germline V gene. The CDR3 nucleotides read TGTGCCAGCAGCTTAGGTGGACAGGGGATTGGGGAGACCCAGTACTTC. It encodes CASSLGGQGIGETQYF.

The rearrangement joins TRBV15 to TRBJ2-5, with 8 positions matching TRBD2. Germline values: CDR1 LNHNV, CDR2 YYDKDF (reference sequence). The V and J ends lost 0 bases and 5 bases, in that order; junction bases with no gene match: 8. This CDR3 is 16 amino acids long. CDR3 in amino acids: CATSREPSGRAETQYF. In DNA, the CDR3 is TGTGCCACCAGCAGAGAACCCAGCGGGAGAGCTGAGACCCAGTACTTC.

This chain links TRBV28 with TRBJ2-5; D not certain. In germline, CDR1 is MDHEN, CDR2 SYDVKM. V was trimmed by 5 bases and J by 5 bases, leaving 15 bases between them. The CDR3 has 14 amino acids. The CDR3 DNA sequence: TGTGCCAGCAGTCGTCAAACCCCGGCGGAGACCCAGTACTTC. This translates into CASSRQTPAETQYF.

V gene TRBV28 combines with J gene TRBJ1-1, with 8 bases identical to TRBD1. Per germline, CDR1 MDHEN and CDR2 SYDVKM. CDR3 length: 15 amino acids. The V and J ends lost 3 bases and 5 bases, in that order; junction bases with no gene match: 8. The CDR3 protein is CASSFPGGRLTEAFF. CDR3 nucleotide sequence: TGTGCCAGCAGTTTCCCAGGGGGCAGGTTGACTGAAGCTTTCTTT.

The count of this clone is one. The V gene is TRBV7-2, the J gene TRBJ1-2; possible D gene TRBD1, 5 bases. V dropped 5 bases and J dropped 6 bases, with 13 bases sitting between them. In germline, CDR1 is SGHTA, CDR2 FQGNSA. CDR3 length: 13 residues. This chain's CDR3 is CASSHDPGDGYTF. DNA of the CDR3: TGTGCCAGCAGCCACGATCCGGGGGATGGCTACACCTTC.